This entry lists 5 T cell receptor beta chains sequenced from one sample in a study of post-analysis software for immune sequencing data. These receptors' antigens are unknown. Tagging with unique molecular identifiers was a feature of the TCR beta cDNA libraries. TCRdb recomputed calls from the PCR reads with MiXCR, one row per CDR3 protein. This sample has some 700,000 distinct CDR3 sequences, with 55% to 60% found just once. Study-wide results and caveats: Controls showed lower frequencies than patients for five or six TRBV segments, and TRBV5-6, TRBV5-1 and TRBV20-1 were among these.

Sequenced input: blood. The receptors originated from a girl aged 2-9 years with multiple sclerosis.

The CDR3 loop reads CSVVGASPGANVLTF. DNA of the CDR3: TGCAGCGTTGTAGGGGCCTCCCCTGGGGCCAACGTCCTGACTTTC. J is TRBJ2-6 and V is TRBV29-1; TRBD1 is a possible D gene (5 bases). The CDR3 is made up of 15 amino acids. Trimming shortened V by 4 bases and J by 2 bases, and 12 bases separated the two germline ends. Germline CDR1 reads SQVTM; CDR2 reads ANQGSEA.

The rearrangement links TRBV20-1 to TRBJ2-7; TRBD1 matches 8 bases. This CDR3 has 13 residues. Germline V lookup: CDR1 DFQATT, CDR2 SNEGSKA (reference sequence). Trimming took 1 base from V and 2 from J; bases not matched to a gene: 1. The CDR3 spells CSARGTGPYEQYF. The DNA of the CDR3 is TGCAGTGCTAGAGGGACAGGGCCCTACGAGCAGTACTTC.

This clonotype was seen a handful of times. The V gene is TRBV12-3 or TRBV12-4, the J gene TRBJ2-5, with D unresolved. V gave up 6 bases and J gave up 7 bases, with 9 bases separating them. The CDR3 length is 11 residues. The CDR3 spells CASRNGGTQYF. CDR3 sequence (DNA): TGTGCCAGCAGGAATGGTGGGACCCAGTACTTC.

This chain links TRBV2 with TRBJ2-3, with 8 bases matching TRBD1. There are 16 residues in the CDR3. The germline CDR1 and CDR2 sequences are SNHLY and FYNNEI. Trimming took 2 bases from V and 1 from J; bases not matched to a gene: 5. The CDR3 coding sequence is TGTGCCAGCAGTGAAAGAGCGGACAGGGGCACAGATACGCAGTATTTT. It is translated as CASSERADRGTDTQYF. Full variable domain (remainder filled in from reference TRBV2 and TRBJ2-3): EPEVTQTPSHQVTQMGQEVILRCVPISNHLYFYWYRQILGQKVEFLVSFYNNEISEKSEIFDDQFSVERPDGSNFTLKIRSTKLEDSAMYFCASSERADRGTDTQYFGPGTRLTVL.

This clonotype was detected a few times. The chain joins TRBV5-1 to TRBJ2-5; D not resolved. Trimming removed 0 bases at V and 0 bases at J, with 12 bases between. The CDR3 is made up of 16 amino acids. Germline CDR1 is SGHRS and CDR2 is YFSETQ. The CDR3 DNA reads TGCGCCAGCAGCTTGGGTTGGACGGTATACCAAGAGACCCAGTACTTC. Amino acid sequence: CASSLGWTVYQETQYF. Combining the CDR3 with reference TRBV5-1 and TRBJ2-5 gives the whole variable domain KAGVTQTPRYLIKTRGQQVTLSCSPISGHRSVSWYQQTPGQGLQFLFEYFSETQRNKGNFPGRFSGRQFSNSRSEMNVSTLELGDSALYLCASSLGWTVYQETQYFGPGTRLLVL.